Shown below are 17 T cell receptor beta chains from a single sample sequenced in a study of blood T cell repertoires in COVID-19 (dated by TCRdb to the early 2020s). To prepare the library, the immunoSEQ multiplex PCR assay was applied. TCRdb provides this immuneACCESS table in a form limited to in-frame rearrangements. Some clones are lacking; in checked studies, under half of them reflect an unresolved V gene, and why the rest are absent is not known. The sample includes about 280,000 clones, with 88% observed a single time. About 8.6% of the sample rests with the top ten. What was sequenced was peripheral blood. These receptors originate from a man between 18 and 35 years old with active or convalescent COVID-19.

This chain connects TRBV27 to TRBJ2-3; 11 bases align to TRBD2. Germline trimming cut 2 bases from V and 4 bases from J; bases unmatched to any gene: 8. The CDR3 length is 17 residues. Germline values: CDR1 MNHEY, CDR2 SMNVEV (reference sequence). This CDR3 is CASSLVWLAGGADTQYF. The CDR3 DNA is TGTGCCAGCAGTTTAGTCTGGTTAGCGGGGGGGGCAGATACGCAGTATTTT.

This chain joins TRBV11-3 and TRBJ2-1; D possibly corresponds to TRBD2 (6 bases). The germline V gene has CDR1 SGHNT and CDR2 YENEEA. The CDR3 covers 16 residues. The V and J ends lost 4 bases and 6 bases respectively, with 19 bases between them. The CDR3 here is CASSSSGFWGVNEQFF. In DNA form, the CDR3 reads TGTGCCAGCAGCTCCTCCGGTTTCTGGGGGGTCAATGAGCAGTTCTTC.

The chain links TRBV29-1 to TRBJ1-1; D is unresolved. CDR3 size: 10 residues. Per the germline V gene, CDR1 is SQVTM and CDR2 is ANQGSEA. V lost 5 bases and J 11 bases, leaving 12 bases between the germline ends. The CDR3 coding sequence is TGCAGCGTTTGGCGGGGTGAGGCTTTCTTT. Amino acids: CSVWRGEAFF.

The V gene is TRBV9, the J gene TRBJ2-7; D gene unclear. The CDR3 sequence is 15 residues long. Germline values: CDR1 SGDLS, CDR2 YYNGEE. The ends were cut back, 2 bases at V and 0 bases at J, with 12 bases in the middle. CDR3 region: CASSVSSEDSYEQYF. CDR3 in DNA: TGTGCCAGCAGCGTTAGTAGTGAGGACTCCTACGAGCAGTACTTC.

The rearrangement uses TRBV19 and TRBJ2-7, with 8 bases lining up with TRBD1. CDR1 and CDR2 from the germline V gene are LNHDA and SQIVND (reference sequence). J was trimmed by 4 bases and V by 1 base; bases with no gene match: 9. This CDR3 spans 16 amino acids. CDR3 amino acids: CASSIGSAGGRYEQYF. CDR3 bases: TGTGCCAGTAGTATAGGGTCGGCAGGGGGCCGGTACGAGCAGTACTTC.

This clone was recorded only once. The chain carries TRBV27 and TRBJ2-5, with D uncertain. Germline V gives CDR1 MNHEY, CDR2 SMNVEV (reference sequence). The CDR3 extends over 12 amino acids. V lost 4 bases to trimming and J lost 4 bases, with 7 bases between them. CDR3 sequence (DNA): TGTGCCAGCAGTTCCTCGAGAGAGACCCAGTACTTC. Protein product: CASSSSRETQYF.

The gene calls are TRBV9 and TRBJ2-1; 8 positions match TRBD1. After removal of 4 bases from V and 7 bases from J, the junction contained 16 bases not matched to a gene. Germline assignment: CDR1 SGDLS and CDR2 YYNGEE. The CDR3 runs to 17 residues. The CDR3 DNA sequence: TGTGCCAGCAGCCCAAGGAATACAGGGGGTATTGGGAATGAGCAGTTCTTC. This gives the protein CASSPRNTGGIGNEQFF. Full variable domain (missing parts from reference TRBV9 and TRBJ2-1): DSGVTQTPKHLITATGQRVTLRCSPRSGDLSVYWYQQSLDQGLQFLIQYYNGEERAKGNILERFSAQQFPDLHSELNLSSLELGDSALYFCASSPRNTGGIGNEQFFGPGTRLTVL.

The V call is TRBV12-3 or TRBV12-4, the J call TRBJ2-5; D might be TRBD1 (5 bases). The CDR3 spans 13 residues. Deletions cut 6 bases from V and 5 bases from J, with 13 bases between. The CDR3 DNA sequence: TGTGCCAGCAGCCTGCAGGGTGGTGAGACCCAGTACTTC. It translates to CASSLQGGETQYF.

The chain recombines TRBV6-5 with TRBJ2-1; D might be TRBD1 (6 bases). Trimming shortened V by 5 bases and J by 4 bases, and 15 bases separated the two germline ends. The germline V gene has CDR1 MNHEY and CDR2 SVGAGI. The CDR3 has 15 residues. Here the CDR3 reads CASSPVRGRYNEQFF. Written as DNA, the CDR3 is TGTGCCAGCAGTCCCGTCAGGGGTCGATACAATGAGCAGTTCTTC.

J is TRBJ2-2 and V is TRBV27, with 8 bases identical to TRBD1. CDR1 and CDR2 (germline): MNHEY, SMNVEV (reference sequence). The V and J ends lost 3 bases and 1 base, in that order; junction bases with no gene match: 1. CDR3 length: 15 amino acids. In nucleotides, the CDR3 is TGTGCCAGCAGTTTTGGACAGGGGAACACCGGGGAGCTGTTTTTT. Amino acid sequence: CASSFGQGNTGELFF.

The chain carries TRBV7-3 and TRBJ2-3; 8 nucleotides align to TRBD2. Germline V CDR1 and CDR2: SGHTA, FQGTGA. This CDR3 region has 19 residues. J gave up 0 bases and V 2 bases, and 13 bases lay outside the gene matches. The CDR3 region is CASSLWGALSGASTDTQYF. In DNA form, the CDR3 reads TGTGCCAGCAGCTTATGGGGGGCACTTAGCGGGGCTAGCACAGATACGCAGTATTTT.

The CDR3 nucleotides read TGCGCCAGCAGCTTGGGCCAGGGGCGATCACCCCTCCACTTT. Translation: CASSLGQGRSPLHF. V gene TRBV5-1 combines with J gene TRBJ1-6, with D perhaps TRBD1 (6 bases). V lost 0 bases and J 10 bases, leaving 11 bases between the germline ends. The germline V gene encodes CDR1 SGHRS and CDR2 YFSETQ. CDR3 length equals 14 residues.

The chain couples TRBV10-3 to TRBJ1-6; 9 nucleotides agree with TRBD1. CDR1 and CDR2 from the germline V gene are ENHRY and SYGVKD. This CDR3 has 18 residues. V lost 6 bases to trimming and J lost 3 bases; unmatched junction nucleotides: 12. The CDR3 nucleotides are TGTGCCATCAGCCCCGGGACAGGGATTGTAAGCTATAATTCACCCCTCCACTTT. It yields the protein CAISPGTGIVSYNSPLHF.

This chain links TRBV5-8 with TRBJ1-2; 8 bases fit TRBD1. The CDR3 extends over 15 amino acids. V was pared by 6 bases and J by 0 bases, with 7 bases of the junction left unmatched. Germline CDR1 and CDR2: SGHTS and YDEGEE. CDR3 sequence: CASNLGQGSNYGYTF. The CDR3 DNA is TGTGCCAGCAACTTAGGACAGGGCTCTAACTATGGCTACACCTTC.

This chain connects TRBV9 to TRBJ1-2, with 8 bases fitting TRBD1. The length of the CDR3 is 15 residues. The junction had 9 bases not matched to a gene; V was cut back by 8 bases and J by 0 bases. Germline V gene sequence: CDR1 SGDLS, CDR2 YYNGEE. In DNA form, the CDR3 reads TGTGCCAGACCAAGAGACAGGGGAGCTAACTATGGCTACACCTTC. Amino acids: CARPRDRGANYGYTF.

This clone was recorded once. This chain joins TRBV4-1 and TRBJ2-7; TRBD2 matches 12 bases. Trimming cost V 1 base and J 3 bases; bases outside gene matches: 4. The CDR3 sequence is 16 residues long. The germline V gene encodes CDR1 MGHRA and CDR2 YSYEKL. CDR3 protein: CASSQGRLAGVYEQYF. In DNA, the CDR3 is TGCGCCAGCAGCCAAGGCAGACTAGCGGGGGTCTACGAGCAGTACTTC.

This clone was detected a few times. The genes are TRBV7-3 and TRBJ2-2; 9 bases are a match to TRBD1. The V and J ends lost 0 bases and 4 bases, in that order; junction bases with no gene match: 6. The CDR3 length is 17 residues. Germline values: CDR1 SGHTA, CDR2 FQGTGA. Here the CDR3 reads CASSLTQQGAGTGELFF. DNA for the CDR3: TGTGCCAGCAGCTTAACGCAACAGGGGGCGGGCACCGGGGAGCTGTTTTTT.